The 20 T cell receptor beta chains in this list originate from one sample, sequenced in a study of molecular identifiers for immune sequencing clone quantification. TCRdb used MiXCR to reprocess the PCR reads, holding one entry per CDR3 protein. The sample lists about 8,300 distinct CDR3 sequences; 33% were seen once. The source material was naive CD8+ T cells from blood, with Jurkat cell RNA spiked in. Specified subset: FACS-sorted CD8+CD4-CCR7+CD45RA+ naive T cells. These receptors were collected from a human donor in good health. Some libraries in this study had Jurkat cell RNA spiked in.

As for this clonotype: This could be a read error, since a much larger clone is one nucleotide away. The chain employs TRBV29-1 and TRBJ1-5; D gene unclear. Germline CDR1 reads SQVTM; CDR2 reads ANQGSEA. V was pared by 2 bases and J by 6 bases, with 11 bases between. There are 13 residues in the CDR3. CDR3 in DNA: TGCAGCGTTGAACAGGTAACTGGTCAGCCCCAGCATTTT. This encodes CSVEQVTGQPQHF.

This clonotype showed up just a few times. The V gene is TRBV12-3 or TRBV12-4, the J gene TRBJ2-3; the D gene is possibly TRBD2 (6 bases). With 3 bases removed from V and 4 bases from J, the gap between germline ends came to 14 bases. This CDR3 has 15 residues. In DNA, the CDR3 is TGTGCCAGCAGTTTGGTCGGGGGTCGGGCAGATACGCAGTATTTT. Encoded protein: CASSLVGGRADTQYF.

This clonotype was seen a few times. V and J are TRBV12-3 or TRBV12-4 and TRBJ2-3; tentative D call: TRBD2 (6 bases). CDR3 length equals 14 residues. V lost 3 bases, J lost 6 bases, and 13 bases lay in between. CDR3 amino acids: CASSFSGPSDTQYF. The CDR3 DNA reads as TGTGCCAGCAGTTTTAGCGGTCCTAGCGATACGCAGTATTTT.

This clonotype was counted only a few times. The chain links TRBV28 to TRBJ2-3, with 10 bases aligning to TRBD2. V trimming: 6 bases; J trimming: 0 bases; junction bases outside the gene matches: 9. The CDR3 contains 17 residues. Per germline, CDR1 MDHEN and CDR2 SYDVKM. This CDR3 reads CASRPTSGRPSTDTQYF. As DNA, the CDR3 is TGTGCCAGCAGACCGACTAGCGGGCGACCTAGCACAGATACGCAGTATTTT.

The rearrangement joins TRBV5-4 to TRBJ1-1, with unresolved D. Trimming cost V 0 bases and J 4 bases, with 7 bases left between them. The CDR3 covers 13 residues. The germline gives CDR1 SGHNT, CDR2 YYREEE (reference sequence). As DNA, the CDR3 is TGTGCCAGCAGCTTGGCCGACCTCACTGAAGCTTTCTTT. This sequence encodes CASSLADLTEAFF.

CDR3 region: CASSFFAGGMTPHTGELFF. The DNA of the CDR3 is TGTGCCAGCAGTTTTTTTGCGGGAGGGATGACCCCCCACACCGGGGAGCTGTTTTTT. V and J are TRBV27 and TRBJ2-2; 9 nucleotides match TRBD2. In germline, CDR1 is MNHEY, CDR2 SMNVEV (reference sequence). The CDR3 has 19 amino acids. Germline trimming cut 3 bases from V and 3 bases from J; bases unmatched to any gene: 14.

Remarks on this clonotype: A read error is likely, as this CDR3 ends without the conserved phenylalanine or tryptophan. The chain combines TRBV12-5 with TRBJ2-3, with 11 nucleotides matching TRBD2. CDR1 and CDR2 (germline): LGHNT, FRNRAP. This CDR3 has 17 amino acids. V was pared by 2 bases and J by 5 bases, with 9 bases of the junction left unmatched. CDR3 residues: CASGLSLAGDFIDTQYL. The CDR3 DNA reads TGTGCTAGTGGTTTGTCACTAGCGGGAGATTTTATAGATACGCAGTATCTT.

The rearrangement uses TRBV5-3 and TRBJ2-7, with D perhaps assigned TRBD1 or TRBD2 (6 bases each). TRBV5-3 is an ORF; its function is uncertain. Trimming left V 8 bases short and J 0 bases short, with 15 bases between. CDR3 length equals 14 residues. In DNA form, the CDR3 reads TGTGCCAGCAGCCCCGGAGGGGGCTCCTACGAGCAGTACTTC. Encoded protein: CASSPGGGSYEQYF.

This clonotype was observed a few times. J is TRBJ1-6 and V is TRBV29-1; 7 nucleotides match TRBD1. CDR3 length: 14 residues. The V segment lost 7 bases and the J segment 6 bases; nucleotides outside the gene matches: 9. Germline V gives CDR1 SQVTM, CDR2 ANQGSEA. In nucleotides, the CDR3 is TGCAGCGCAGGGGGAGGGGGTATTAATTCACCCCTCCACTTT. Amino acid sequence: CSAGGGGINSPLHF. The full variable domain, completed using reference TRBV29-1 and TRBJ1-6, is SAVISQKPSRDICQRGTSLTIQCQVDSQVTMMFWYRQQPGQSLTLIATANQGSEATYESGFVIDKFPISRPNLTFSTLTVSNMSPEDSSIYLCSAGGGGINSPLHFGNGTRLTVT.

This clonotype was observed a few times. This chain links TRBV9 with TRBJ2-1; 9 nucleotides line up with TRBD2. J was trimmed by 3 bases and V by 1 base; bases with no gene match: 8. Germline V lookup: CDR1 SGDLS, CDR2 YYNGEE. CDR3 length equals 17 residues. For the CDR3, the DNA is TGTGCCAGCAGCGTATCCCCGGGACTAGCTTTCTACAATGAGCAGTTCTTC. Translating gives CASSVSPGLAFYNEQFF.

This sequence joins TRBV28 and TRBJ2-7; D not resolved. Germline CDR1 and CDR2: MDHEN and SYDVKM. V was pared by 5 bases and J by 3 bases, with 14 bases between. The CDR3 totals 14 residues. This CDR3 reads CASSPLTGYYEQYF. The CDR3 coding sequence is TGTGCCAGCAGTCCATTGACGGGTTACTACGAGCAGTACTTC.

There are a few counts of this clonotype. V is TRBV9 and J is TRBJ2-3, with D possibly TRBD2 on 7 matching bases. Germline CDR1 and CDR2: SGDLS and YYNGEE. V was clipped by 6 bases and J by 2 bases, with 10 bases between them. The CDR3 covers 13 residues. The CDR3 sequence: CASKAGATDTQYF. CDR3 nucleotides: TGTGCCAGCAAGGCGGGGGCCACAGATACGCAGTATTTT.

This clonotype was seen a few times. One end of the junction is discordant with germline, which a read error may explain. The chain is built from TRBV6-5 and TRBJ2-6; no clear D. Germline V lookup: CDR1 MNHEY, CDR2 SVGAGI. CDR3 length: 13 amino acids. CDR3: CASRYSGANVLTF. CDR3 bases: TGTGCCAGCAGATACTCTGGGGCCAACGTCCTGACTTTC.

Within the sample, this clonotype is medium-sized. The chain employs TRBV29-1 and TRBJ1-1, with D uncertain. The germline V gene encodes CDR1 SQVTM and CDR2 ANQGSEA. The CDR3 consists of 11 residues. The CDR3 sequence is CSAGTTTEAFF. The CDR3 DNA is TGCAGTGCGGGCACAACTACTGAAGCTTTCTTT.

The gene calls are TRBV11-1 and TRBJ2-7, with D perhaps matching TRBD2 (6 bases). V shed 3 bases and J shed 4 bases, with 22 bases lying between them. This CDR3 spans 17 amino acids. Looked up from germline, CDR1 is SGHAT and CDR2 is FQDESV (reference sequence). The CDR3 DNA sequence: TGTGCCAGCAGCTTTGGCGCGGGGACCGTCCAAGTTTACGAGCAGTACTTC. Translation gives CASSFGAGTVQVYEQYF.

As to this clonotype: This may be a read error, as it is one base from a much larger clone. The CDR3 end shows no conserved phenylalanine or tryptophan, and so a read error is likely. The V call is TRBV28, the J call TRBJ1-5; D uncertain. This CDR3 is 15 amino acids long. The V gene lost 7 bases and the J gene lost 1 base, with 14 bases spanning the gap. CDR1 is MDHEN and CDR2 is SYDVKM in the germline V gene. The CDR3 DNA is TGTGCCAGCAAATCCCTGCTGGGGAGCAATCAGCCCCAGCATATT. Residues: CASKSLLGSNQPQHI.

The chain carries TRBV7-6 and TRBJ2-3, with D unclear. Germline-derived CDR1 and CDR2 are SGHVS and FNYEAQ. The V end was cut by 1 base, the J end by 0 bases, with 11 bases between. The CDR3 has 16 residues. CDR3 in DNA: TGTGCCAGCAGCTTAGTGACGGTTGCTAGCACAGATACGCAGTATTTT. Its translation is CASSLVTVASTDTQYF. The variable domain in full, with the rest retrieved from reference TRBV7-6 and TRBJ2-3, is GAGVSQSPRYKVTKRGQDVALRCDPISGHVSLYWYRQALGQGPEFLTYFNYEAQQDKSGLPNDRFSAERPEGSISTLTIQRTEQRDSAMYRCASSLVTVASTDTQYFGPGTRLTVL.

This clonotype is categorized as medium-sized. The chain employs TRBV14 and TRBJ2-1; D gene unclear. The ends were cut back, 8 bases at V and 4 bases at J, with 6 bases in the middle. The germline V gene encodes CDR1 SGHDN and CDR2 FVKESK. This CDR3 contains 11 residues. The CDR3 loop is CASAAYNEQFF. The CDR3 DNA sequence: TGTGCCAGCGCTGCTTACAATGAGCAGTTCTTC.

This chain connects TRBV5-1 to TRBJ2-7, with 10 bases identical to TRBD1. Losses at the gene ends were 3 bases for V and 1 base for J; bases not matched to a gene: 10. Germline CDR1 and CDR2: SGHRS and YFSETQ. The CDR3 runs to 17 residues. The CDR3 DNA reads TGCGCCAGCAGCTACCGATGGAGGGACAGGGGTTCCTACGAGCAGTACTTC. Protein sequence: CASSYRWRDRGSYEQYF.

Comment on this clonotype: Here the CDR3 omits its conserved ending phenylalanine or tryptophan, so a read error is the likely source. The rearrangement joins TRBV27 to TRBJ2-1, with 8 bases fitting TRBD2. This CDR3 spans 16 amino acids. Germline V gene sequence: CDR1 MNHEY, CDR2 SMNVEV (reference sequence). After removal of 2 bases from V and 5 bases from J, the junction contained 8 bases not matched to a gene. The CDR3 is CASSLTSGATNNEQFI. The CDR3 nucleotides read TGTGCCAGCAGTTTAACTAGCGGTGCCACCAACAATGAGCAGTTCATC.